Following are 30 T cell receptor beta chains from one sample sequenced in a study of response to subunit inactivated influenza vaccine (dated by TCRdb to about 2018). The library was built by means of RT-PCR. TCRdb records Illumina HiSeq 2500 as the sequencer. The public reads were run again by TCRdb, first through fastp at Q25 and then through MiXCR, and only productive beta chains were kept. Each record represents a unique CDR3 protein, reported with the most common genes and DNA among its rows. Across this sample there are hundreds of thousands of distinct CDR3 sequences, with 12% seen only once. 9.5% to 13% of the sample comes from the top ten. The sequences come from PBMCs from blood, collected on the day of vaccination. The receptor source for this set is a man aged 50-59 years who received an inactivated influenza vaccine. Donor details come from another sample of the same person, matched by shared clones.

CDR3 nucleotides: TGTGCCAGCAGCTTTTTTCAAGGCGATACCTACGAGCAGTACTTC. It encodes CASSFFQGDTYEQYF. The chain recombines TRBV11-2 with TRBJ2-7, with D uncertain. The germline V gene encodes CDR1 SGHAT and CDR2 FQNNGV. The CDR3 sequence is 15 residues long. The V end was cut by 3 bases, the J end by 2 bases, with 14 bases between.

This clonotype was counted ten times or more. The chain combines TRBV28 with TRBJ1-1; tentatively, D is TRBD1 (5 bases). V lost 1 base, J lost 3 bases, and 9 bases lay in between. The length of the CDR3 is 14 residues. Germline V gene data show CDR1 as MDHEN and CDR2 as SYDVKM. The CDR3 spells CASSLSGRHTEAFF. The CDR3 DNA sequence: TGTGCCAGCAGTTTATCAGGGCGGCACACTGAAGCTTTCTTT.

This chain joins TRBV7-9 and TRBJ2-7; D not resolved. Trimming removed 4 bases from V and 2 bases from J, with 6 bases in between. Germline CDR1 is SEHNR and CDR2 is FQNEAQ (reference sequence). The CDR3 runs 12 residues. In nucleotides, the CDR3 is TGTGCCAGCAGCTACACTCCCTACGAGCAGTACTTC. The encoded protein is CASSYTPYEQYF.

CDR3 residues: CAISERGLAKHTGELFF. DNA for the CDR3: TGTGCCATCAGTGAGCGGGGACTAGCGAAACACACCGGGGAGCTGTTTTTT. The rearrangement uses TRBV10-3 and TRBJ2-2; 10 bases align to TRBD2. V shed 2 bases and J 3 bases; nucleotides not matched to a gene: 6. The CDR3 spans 17 residues. The germline V gene encodes CDR1 ENHRY and CDR2 SYGVKD.

This clonotype has a count of ten or more. The chain links TRBV7-8 to TRBJ1-2; 7 bases agree with TRBD1. Unmatched junction bases numbered 1, after V lost 5 bases and J lost 4 bases. From germline, CDR1 is SGHVS and CDR2 FQNEAQ. This CDR3 has 12 amino acids. CDR3 loop: CASSRQGYGYTF. The CDR3 DNA follows: TGTGCCAGCAGCAGACAGGGCTATGGCTACACCTTC.

The chain is built from TRBV6-1 and TRBJ2-5, with D maybe TRBD2 (6 bases). In germline, CDR1 is MNHNS, CDR2 SASEGT. The CDR3 length is 16 residues. The germline V and J ends were trimmed by 5 bases and 1 base, with 17 bases remaining between them. CDR3 DNA: TGTGCCAGCAGTCTTTGGGTGGAGGGGACCCAAGAGACCCAGTACTTC. Its protein product is CASSLWVEGTQETQYF.

This clonotype was recorded a few times. The V call is TRBV6-1, the J call TRBJ2-3; 13 bases map to TRBD2. CDR3 size: 18 residues. CDR1 and CDR2 (germline): MNHNS, SASEGT. J lost 0 bases, V lost 8 bases, and 11 bases had no gene match. CDR3 residues: CASRQGGLAGTSTDTQYF. The CDR3 nucleotides are TGTGCCAGCCGCCAAGGGGGACTAGCGGGGACTAGCACAGATACGCAGTATTTT.

The chain couples TRBV7-3 to TRBJ2-3; TRBD2 might be the D (6 bases). There are 15 residues in the CDR3. The germline V and J ends were trimmed by 5 bases and 1 base, with 13 bases remaining between them. Germline loops: CDR1 SGHTA, CDR2 FQGTGA. CDR3 DNA: TGTGCCAGCAGCAGGACTAATAGGGGCACAGATACGCAGTATTTT. This encodes CASSRTNRGTDTQYF.

At least ten counts were recorded for this clonotype. The chain joins TRBV12-3 or TRBV12-4 to TRBJ1-3; TRBD1 is a possible D gene (5 bases). Trimming removed 5 bases from V and 0 bases from J, with 14 bases in between. This CDR3 has 16 amino acids. The CDR3 nucleotides read TGTGCCAGCAGTCATCCGACAGCTCGCTCTGGAAACACCATATATTTT. It is translated as CASSHPTARSGNTIYF.

The genes are TRBV24-1 and TRBJ2-3, with 7 bases matching TRBD1. Per germline, CDR1 KGHDR and CDR2 SFDVKD. J lost 3 bases, V lost 1 base, and 6 bases had no gene match. The CDR3 has 16 amino acids. The CDR3 loop is CATSDFIQGVTDTQYF. The CDR3 DNA reads TGTGCCACCAGTGATTTTATCCAGGGGGTTACAGATACGCAGTATTTT.

This clonotype has a count of ten or more. This rearrangement joins TRBV12-3 or TRBV12-4 to TRBJ1-4; tentatively, D is TRBD1 (6 bases). The V end was cut by 3 bases, the J end by 3 bases, with 17 bases between. The CDR3 consists of 17 residues. The CDR3 DNA reads TGTGCCAGCAGTTTTTCGTGGGGGCGGGAGTCTAATGAAAAACTGTTTTTT. Translation: CASSFSWGRESNEKLFF.

This clonotype was counted only a few times. The CDR3 protein is CASRPPGRPGGYTF. CDR3 DNA: TGTGCCAGCAGGCCTCCGGGACGGCCGGGGGGCTACACCTTC. The V and J genes are TRBV28 and TRBJ1-2; D may be TRBD1 (5 bases). This CDR3 has 14 amino acids. Trimming cost V 6 bases and J 8 bases, with 19 bases left between them. Looked up from germline, CDR1 is MDHEN and CDR2 is SYDVKM.

This clonotype has a handful of counts. The rearrangement uses TRBV11-2 and TRBJ2-5; D gene uncertain. V was pared by 1 base and J by 2 bases, with 11 bases between. There are 15 residues in the CDR3. Germline lookup yields CDR1 SGHAT and CDR2 FQNNGV. The CDR3 region has the DNA TGTGCCAGCAGCTTAGTCTCTGCGGCTCAAGAGACCCAGTACTTC. It codes for CASSLVSAAQETQYF.

This clonotype was detected a few times. This chain connects TRBV7-2 to TRBJ1-4, with D possibly TRBD1 on 5 matching bases. There are 15 residues in the CDR3. V was cut by 3 bases and J by 7 bases, with 15 bases left in between. Germline CDR1 is SGHTA and CDR2 is FQGNSA. CDR3 DNA sequence: TGTGCCAGCAGCTTTATACCGGGGCGCGGTGAAAAACTGTTTTTT. Its protein is CASSFIPGRGEKLFF.

The chain links TRBV7-2 to TRBJ2-5; no clear D. Trimming cost V 5 bases and J 4 bases, with 17 bases left between them. CDR3 length: 15 amino acids. CDR1 is SGHTA and CDR2 is FQGNSA in the germline V gene. The CDR3 coding sequence is TGTGCCAGCAGCCAAGAATCAATGGGTGGAGAGACCCAGTACTTC. It encodes CASSQESMGGETQYF.

This clonotype turned up a few times. The chain is built from TRBV7-9 and TRBJ2-1; D not certain. This CDR3 has 15 amino acids. Germline CDR1 SEHNR, CDR2 FQNEAQ (reference sequence). Trimming stripped 2 bases from V and 11 bases from J, with 19 bases between. CDR3 region: CASSLPASYQSKQFF. CDR3 in DNA: TGTGCCAGCAGCTTACCCGCCAGCTACCAATCTAAGCAGTTCTTC.

This clonotype was detected a few times. The chain joins TRBV7-9 to TRBJ1-2; the match to TRBD1 covers 7 bases. Germline-derived CDR1 and CDR2 are SEHNR and FQNEAQ (reference sequence). The CDR3 is 13 amino acids. The V and J ends lost 1 base and 10 bases, in that order; junction bases with no gene match: 6. The CDR3 reads CASSLDQGDPYTF. The CDR3 bases are TGTGCCAGCAGCTTAGATCAGGGGGATCCCTACACCTTC.

A few counts support this clonotype. The chain combines TRBV12-3 or TRBV12-4 with TRBJ2-1; 10 nucleotides match TRBD2. V was pared by 6 bases and J by 7 bases, with 9 bases of the junction left unmatched. The CDR3 loop spans 15 amino acids. Here the CDR3 reads CASSPLAGLGNEQFF. The CDR3 DNA follows: TGTGCCAGCAGCCCACTAGCGGGACTCGGGAATGAGCAGTTCTTC.

The chain employs TRBV6-1 and TRBJ2-5; D is unresolved. This CDR3 comprises 12 residues. Trimming removed 5 bases at V and 0 bases at J, with 4 bases between. Germline V gene data show CDR1 as MNHNS and CDR2 as SASEGT. The CDR3 DNA reads TGTGCCAGCAGTACGGACCAAGAGACCCAGTACTTC. The encoded protein is CASSTDQETQYF.

This clonotype was observed a handful of times. The V call is TRBV29-1, the J call TRBJ2-7, with D maybe TRBD1 (6 bases). Germline CDR1 is SQVTM and CDR2 is ANQGSEA. Trimming removed 5 bases from V and 2 bases from J, with 22 bases in between. This CDR3 is 16 amino acids long. CDR3: CSVIVFGGRGTYEQYF. The CDR3 nucleotides read TGCAGCGTTATCGTCTTCGGCGGAAGGGGGACCTACGAGCAGTACTTC.

The CDR3 DNA follows: TGCAGCGTTCGACAGGGGGGACCCTACGAGCAGTACTTC. This sequence encodes CSVRQGGPYEQYF. V usage is TRBV29-1 and J usage is TRBJ2-7, with 9 bases that match TRBD1. This CDR3 spans 13 amino acids. V was pared by 5 bases and J by 2 bases, with 4 bases of the junction left unmatched. Germline V gene data show CDR1 as SQVTM and CDR2 as ANQGSEA.

In its sample, this clonotype was seen a few times. The chain uses TRBV5-1 and TRBJ2-1; tentatively, D is TRBD2 (5 bases). This CDR3 comprises 14 residues. Trimming cost V 0 bases and J 15 bases, with 19 bases left between them. CDR1 SGHRS and CDR2 YFSETQ come from the germline V gene. This CDR3 reads CASSLAVREMRLFF. CDR3 coding DNA: TGCGCCAGCAGCTTGGCCGTGAGGGAAATGCGTCTGTTCTTC.

CDR3 protein: CASSYRVRTGELFF. DNA of the CDR3: TGTGCCAGCAGTTACAGGGTCCGGACCGGGGAGCTGTTTTTT. This rearrangement joins TRBV6-2 or TRBV6-3 to TRBJ2-2; D remains ambiguous. This CDR3 spans 14 amino acids. CDR1 MNHEY and CDR2 SVGEGT come from the germline V gene. The germline V and J ends were trimmed by 2 bases and 5 bases, with 9 bases remaining between them.

The rearrangement links TRBV11-2 to TRBJ2-2, with a possible D match to TRBD2 (6 bases). V was cut by 4 bases and J by 6 bases, with 24 bases left in between. Germline V lookup: CDR1 SGHAT, CDR2 FQNNGV. The length of the CDR3 is 18 residues. The CDR3 DNA is TGTGCCAGCAGCTCACCTGCGGGGACGAACGTCTTCGCCGGGGAGCTGTTTTTT. Protein product: CASSSPAGTNVFAGELFF.

This clonotype was seen a handful of times. The chain carries TRBV24-1 and TRBJ2-1; D is unresolved. The CDR3 runs to 15 residues. Trimming left V 2 bases short and J 2 bases short, with 9 bases between. Germline V gives CDR1 KGHDR, CDR2 SFDVKD. CDR3 nucleotide sequence: TGTGCCACCAGTGATTGGCGGAGTACCTACAATGAGCAGTTCTTC. Translated, it gives CATSDWRSTYNEQFF.

The rearrangement joins TRBV2 to TRBJ2-1; D unresolved. The V end was cut by 3 bases, the J end by 11 bases, with 8 bases between. Germline CDR1 SNHLY, CDR2 FYNNEI. The CDR3 is 11 residues long. CDR3 region: CASSEAYKQFF. Written as DNA, the CDR3 is TGTGCCAGCAGTGAGGCTTATAAGCAGTTCTTC.

The chain recombines TRBV20-1 with TRBJ2-1; 10 bases line up with TRBD1. With 4 bases clipped from V and 5 bases from J, the junction kept 17 bases outside the gene matches. Looked up from germline, CDR1 is DFQATT and CDR2 is SNEGSKA (reference sequence). The CDR3 consists of 18 residues. CDR3 nucleotide sequence: TGCAGTGCTAAGACATTGGTACCGACAGGGGGCACCAACAATGAGCAGTTCTTC. Translated, it gives CSAKTLVPTGGTNNEQFF.

The chain couples TRBV12-3 or TRBV12-4 to TRBJ2-1; 9 nucleotides line up with TRBD2. Trimming took 5 bases from V and 7 from J; bases not matched to a gene: 6. The CDR3 consists of 14 residues. CDR3 sequence: CASSRRGGLNEQFF. In nucleotides, the CDR3 is TGTGCCAGCAGTCGGCGGGGGGGCCTAAATGAGCAGTTCTTC.

The chain employs TRBV29-1 and TRBJ2-1; the match to TRBD2 covers 12 bases. Germline lookup yields CDR1 SQVTM and CDR2 ANQGSEA. The trim removed 6 bases at V and 2 bases at J, leaving 11 bases unmatched. The length of the CDR3 is 17 residues. The chain's CDR3 is CSVAGGSSGRAYNEQFF. The CDR3 DNA reads TGCAGCGTGGCAGGGGGCTCTAGCGGGAGGGCCTACAATGAGCAGTTCTTC.

This clonotype occurred a few times. This chain joins TRBV4-1 and TRBJ1-3; D gene unclear. The ends were cut back, 4 bases at V and 0 bases at J, with 13 bases in the middle. CDR1 is MGHRA, CDR2 YSYEKL, per germline. The CDR3 consists of 16 residues. The CDR3 sequence is CASSPLLSSSGNTIYF. In DNA, the CDR3 is TGCGCCAGCAGCCCACTCCTTTCTAGCTCTGGAAACACCATATATTTT.